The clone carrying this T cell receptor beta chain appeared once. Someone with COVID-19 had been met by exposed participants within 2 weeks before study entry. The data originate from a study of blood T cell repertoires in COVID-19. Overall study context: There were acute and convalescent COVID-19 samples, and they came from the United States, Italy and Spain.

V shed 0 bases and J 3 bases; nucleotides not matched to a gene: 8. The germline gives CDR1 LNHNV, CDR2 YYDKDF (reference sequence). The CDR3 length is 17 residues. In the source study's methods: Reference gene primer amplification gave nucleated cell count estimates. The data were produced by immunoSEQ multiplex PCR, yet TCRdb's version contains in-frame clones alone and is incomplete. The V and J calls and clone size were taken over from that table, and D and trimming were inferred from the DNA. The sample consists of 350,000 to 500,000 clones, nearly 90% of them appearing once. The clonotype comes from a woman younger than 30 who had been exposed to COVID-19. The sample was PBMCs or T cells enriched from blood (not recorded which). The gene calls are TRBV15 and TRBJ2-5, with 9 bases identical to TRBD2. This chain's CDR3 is CATSRDLASSGKETQYF. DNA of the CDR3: TGTGCCACCAGCAGAGACTTGGCGTCTAGCGGGAAAGAGACCCAGTACTTC.